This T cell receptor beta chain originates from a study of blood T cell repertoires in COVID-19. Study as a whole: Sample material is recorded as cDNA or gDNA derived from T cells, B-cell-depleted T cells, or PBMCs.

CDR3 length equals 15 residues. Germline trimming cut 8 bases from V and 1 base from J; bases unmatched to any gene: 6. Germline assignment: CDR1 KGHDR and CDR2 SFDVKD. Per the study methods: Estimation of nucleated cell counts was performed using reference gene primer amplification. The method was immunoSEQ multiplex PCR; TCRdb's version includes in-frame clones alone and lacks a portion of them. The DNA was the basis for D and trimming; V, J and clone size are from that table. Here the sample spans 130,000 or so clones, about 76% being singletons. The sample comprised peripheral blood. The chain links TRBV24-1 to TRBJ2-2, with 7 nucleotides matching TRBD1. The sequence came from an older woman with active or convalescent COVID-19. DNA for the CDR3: TGTGCCACCAACAGTAGACAGGGGAACACCGGGGAGCTGTTTTTT. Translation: CATNSRQGNTGELFF.